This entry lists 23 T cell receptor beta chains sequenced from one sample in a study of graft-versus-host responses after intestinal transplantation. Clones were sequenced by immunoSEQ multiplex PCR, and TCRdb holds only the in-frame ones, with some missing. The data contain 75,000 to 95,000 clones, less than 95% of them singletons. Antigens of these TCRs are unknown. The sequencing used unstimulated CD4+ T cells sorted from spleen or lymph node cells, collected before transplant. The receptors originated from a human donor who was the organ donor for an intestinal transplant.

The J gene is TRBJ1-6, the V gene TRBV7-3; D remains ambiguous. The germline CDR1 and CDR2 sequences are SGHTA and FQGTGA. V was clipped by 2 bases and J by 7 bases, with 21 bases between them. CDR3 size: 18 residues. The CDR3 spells CASSLWREGKKPNSPLHF. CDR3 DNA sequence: TGTGCCAGCAGCTTATGGAGGGAAGGAAAAAAACCGAATTCACCCCTCCACTTT.

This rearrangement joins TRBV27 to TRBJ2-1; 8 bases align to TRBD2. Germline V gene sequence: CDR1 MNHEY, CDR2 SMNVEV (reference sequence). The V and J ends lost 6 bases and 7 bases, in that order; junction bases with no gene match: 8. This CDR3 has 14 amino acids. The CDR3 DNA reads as TGTGCCAGCAGCCGACCCCCGGGGGGGAATGAGCAGTTCTTC. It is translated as CASSRPPGGNEQFF.

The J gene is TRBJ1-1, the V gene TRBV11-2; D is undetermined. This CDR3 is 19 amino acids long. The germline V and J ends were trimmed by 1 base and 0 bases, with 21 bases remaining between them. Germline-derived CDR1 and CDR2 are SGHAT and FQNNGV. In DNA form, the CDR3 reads TGTGCCAGCAGCTTAGGGGGTTTGAGGGCCAACGCTATGAACACTGAAGCTTTCTTT. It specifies CASSLGGLRANAMNTEAFF.

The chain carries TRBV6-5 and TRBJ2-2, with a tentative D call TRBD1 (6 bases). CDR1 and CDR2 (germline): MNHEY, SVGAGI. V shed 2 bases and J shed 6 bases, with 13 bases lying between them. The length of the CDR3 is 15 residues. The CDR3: CASSYGQTGPGELFF. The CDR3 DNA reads TGTGCCAGCAGTTACGGCCAAACAGGGCCCGGGGAGCTGTTTTTT.

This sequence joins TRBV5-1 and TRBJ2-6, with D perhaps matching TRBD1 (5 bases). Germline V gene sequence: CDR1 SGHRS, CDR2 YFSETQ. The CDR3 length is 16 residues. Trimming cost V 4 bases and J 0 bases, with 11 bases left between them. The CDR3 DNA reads TGCGCCAGCAGCCTTATAGGGGCCTCTGGGGCCAACGTCCTGACTTTC. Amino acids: CASSLIGASGANVLTF.

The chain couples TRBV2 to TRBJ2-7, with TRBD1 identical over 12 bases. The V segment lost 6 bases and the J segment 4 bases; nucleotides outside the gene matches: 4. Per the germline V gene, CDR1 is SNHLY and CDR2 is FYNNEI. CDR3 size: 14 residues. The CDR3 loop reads CASSRGQGAYEQYF. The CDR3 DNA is TGTGCCAGCAGCCGGGGACAGGGGGCTTACGAGCAGTACTTC. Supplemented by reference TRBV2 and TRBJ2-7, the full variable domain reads EPEVTQTPSHQVTQMGQEVILRCVPISNHLYFYWYRQILGQKVEFLVSFYNNEISEKSEIFDDQFSVERPDGSNFTLKIRSTKLEDSAMYFCASSRGQGAYEQYFGPGTRLTVT.

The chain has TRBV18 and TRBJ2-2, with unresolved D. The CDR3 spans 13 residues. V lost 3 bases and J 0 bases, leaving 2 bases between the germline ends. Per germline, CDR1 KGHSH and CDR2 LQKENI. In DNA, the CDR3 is TGTGCCAGCTCACCCTCGAACACCGGGGAGCTGTTTTTT. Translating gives CASSPSNTGELFF.

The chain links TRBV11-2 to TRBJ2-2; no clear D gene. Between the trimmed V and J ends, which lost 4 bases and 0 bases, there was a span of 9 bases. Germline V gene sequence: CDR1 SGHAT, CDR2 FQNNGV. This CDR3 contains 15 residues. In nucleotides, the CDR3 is TGTGCCAGCAGCTATCGCGGCGCGAACACCGGGGAGCTGTTTTTT. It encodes CASSYRGANTGELFF.

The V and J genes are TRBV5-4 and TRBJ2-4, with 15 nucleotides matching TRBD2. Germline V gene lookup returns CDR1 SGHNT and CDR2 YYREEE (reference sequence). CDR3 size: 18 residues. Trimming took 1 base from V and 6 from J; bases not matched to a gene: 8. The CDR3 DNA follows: TGTGCCAGCAGCTTGCTAGACGGGGGACTAGCGGGGGGAAACATTCAGTACTTC. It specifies CASSLLDGGLAGGNIQYF.

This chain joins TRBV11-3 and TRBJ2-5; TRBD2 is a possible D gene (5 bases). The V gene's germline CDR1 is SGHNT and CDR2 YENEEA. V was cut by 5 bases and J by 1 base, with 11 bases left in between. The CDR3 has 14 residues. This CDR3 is CASSTSSGQETQYF. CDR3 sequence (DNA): TGTGCCAGCAGCACCTCAAGCGGCCAAGAGACCCAGTACTTC.

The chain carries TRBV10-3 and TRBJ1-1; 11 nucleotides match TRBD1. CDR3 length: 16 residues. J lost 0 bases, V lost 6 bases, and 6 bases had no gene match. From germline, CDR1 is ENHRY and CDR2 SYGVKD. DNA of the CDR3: TGTGCCATCAGGGAGGACAGGGGGCCTTTGAACACTGAAGCTTTCTTT. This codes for CAIREDRGPLNTEAFF.

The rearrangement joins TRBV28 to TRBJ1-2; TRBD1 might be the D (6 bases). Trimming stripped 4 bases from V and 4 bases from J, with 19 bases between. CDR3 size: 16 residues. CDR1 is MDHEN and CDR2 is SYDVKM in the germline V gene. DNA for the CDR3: TGTGCCAGCAGTTCACCCTCTGGACAGCCCACCTATGGCTACACCTTC. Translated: CASSSPSGQPTYGYTF.

As DNA, the CDR3 is TGTGCCAGCAGAAACGAGGGGGCCACTGAAGCTTTCTTT. Protein: CASRNEGATEAFF. The chain carries TRBV5-4 and TRBJ1-1, with 7 bases lining up with TRBD1. From germline, CDR1 is SGHNT and CDR2 YYREEE (reference sequence). The CDR3 spans 13 residues. V shed 5 bases and J 4 bases; nucleotides not matched to a gene: 5.

CDR3 residues: CASSVGGGGYNEQFF. CDR3 DNA: TGTGCCAGCAGCGTAGGGGGGGGTGGGTACAATGAGCAGTTCTTC. The rearrangement uses TRBV9 and TRBJ2-1; 7 bases fit TRBD2. Germline CDR1 and CDR2: SGDLS and YYNGEE. The CDR3 consists of 15 residues. The ends lost 0 bases at V and 4 bases at J; junction bases unmatched: 4.

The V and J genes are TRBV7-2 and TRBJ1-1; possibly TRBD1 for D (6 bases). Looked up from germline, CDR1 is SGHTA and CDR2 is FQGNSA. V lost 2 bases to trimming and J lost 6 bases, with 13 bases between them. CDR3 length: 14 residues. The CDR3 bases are TGTGCCAGCAGCTTATCTTCAGGGGATGCTGAAGCTTTCTTT. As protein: CASSLSSGDAEAFF.

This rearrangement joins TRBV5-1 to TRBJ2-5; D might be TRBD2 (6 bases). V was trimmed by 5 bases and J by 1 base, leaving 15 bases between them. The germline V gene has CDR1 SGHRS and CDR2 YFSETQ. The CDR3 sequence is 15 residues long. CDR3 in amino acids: CASSLRRGGQETQYF. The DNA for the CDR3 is TGCGCCAGCAGTCTTCGGCGGGGTGGCCAAGAGACCCAGTACTTC.

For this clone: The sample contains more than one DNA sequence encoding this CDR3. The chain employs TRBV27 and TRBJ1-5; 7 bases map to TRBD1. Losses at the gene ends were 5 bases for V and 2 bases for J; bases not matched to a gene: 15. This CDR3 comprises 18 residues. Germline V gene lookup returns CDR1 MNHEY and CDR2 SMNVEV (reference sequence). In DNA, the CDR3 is TGTGCCAGCAGTCCACGCGACAGGGCACCCGGGGGCAATCAGCCCCAGCATTTT. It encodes CASSPRDRAPGGNQPQHF.

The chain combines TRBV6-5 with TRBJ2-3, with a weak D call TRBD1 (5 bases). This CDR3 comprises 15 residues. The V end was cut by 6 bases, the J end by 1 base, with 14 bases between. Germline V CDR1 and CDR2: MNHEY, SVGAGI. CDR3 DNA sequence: TGTGCCAGCAGAAGACAGATCCTTCGCACAGATACGCAGTATTTT. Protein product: CASRRQILRTDTQYF.

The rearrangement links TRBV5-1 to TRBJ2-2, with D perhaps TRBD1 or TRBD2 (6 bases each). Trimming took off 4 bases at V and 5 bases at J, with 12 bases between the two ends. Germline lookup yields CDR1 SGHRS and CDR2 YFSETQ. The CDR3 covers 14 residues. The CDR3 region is CASSLGGQTGELFF. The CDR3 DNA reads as TGCGCCAGCAGCCTGGGGGGCCAAACCGGGGAGCTGTTTTTT. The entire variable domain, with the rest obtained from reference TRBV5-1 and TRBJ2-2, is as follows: KAGVTQTPRYLIKTRGQQVTLSCSPISGHRSVSWYQQTPGQGLQFLFEYFSETQRNKGNFPGRFSGRQFSNSRSEMNVSTLELGDSALYLCASSLGGQTGELFFGEGSRLTVL.

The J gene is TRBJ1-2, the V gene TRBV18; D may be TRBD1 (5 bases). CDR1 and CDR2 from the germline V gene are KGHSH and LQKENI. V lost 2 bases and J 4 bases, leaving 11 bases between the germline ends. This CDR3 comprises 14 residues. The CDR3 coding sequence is TGTGCCAGCTCACCATCAACAGGACGCTATGGCTACACCTTC. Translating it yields CASSPSTGRYGYTF.

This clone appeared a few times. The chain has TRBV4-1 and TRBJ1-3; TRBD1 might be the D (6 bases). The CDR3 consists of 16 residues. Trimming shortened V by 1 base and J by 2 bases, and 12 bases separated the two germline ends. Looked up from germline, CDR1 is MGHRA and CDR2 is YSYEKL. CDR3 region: CASSQAPTGAGNTIYF. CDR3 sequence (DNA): TGCGCCAGCAGCCAAGCACCGACAGGAGCTGGAAACACCATATATTTT.

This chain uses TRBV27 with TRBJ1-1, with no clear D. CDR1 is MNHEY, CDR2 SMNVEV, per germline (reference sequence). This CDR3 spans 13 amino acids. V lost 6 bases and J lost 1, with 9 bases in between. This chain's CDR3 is CASSGLKNTEAFF. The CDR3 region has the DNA TGTGCCAGCAGCGGACTTAAGAACACTGAAGCTTTCTTT.

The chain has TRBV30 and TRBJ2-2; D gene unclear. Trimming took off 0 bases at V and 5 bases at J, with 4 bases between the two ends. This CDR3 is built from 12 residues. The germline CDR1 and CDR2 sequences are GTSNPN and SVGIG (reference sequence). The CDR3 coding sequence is TGTGCCTGGAGTGTCCAGACCGGGGAGCTGTTTTTT. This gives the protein CAWSVQTGELFF.